This T cell receptor beta chain was observed in a study of cytomegalovirus exposure and HLA in healthy donors. Both 60 Vbeta primers and 13 Jbeta primers went into the PCR. Method: immunoSEQ multiplex PCR; TCRdb's copy keeps in-frame clones and lacks some. The data show approximately 89,000 clones, with around 84% seen just once and 10% to 13% held by the top ten. This clone showed up just a few times. The germline CDR1 and CDR2 sequences are MNHEY and SVGAGI. The CDR3 has 14 amino acids. Trimming cost V 0 bases and J 5 bases, with 11 bases left between them. The receptor comes from a human donor in good health. Input material: PBMCs. This rearrangement joins TRBV6-5 to TRBJ2-7, with D perhaps matching TRBD1 (6 bases). The CDR3 here is CASSYSRAGDEQYF. CDR3 bases: TGTGCCAGCAGTTACTCGAGGGCAGGGGACGAGCAGTACTTC.